Described below is a single TCR beta chain sequence and its context. Antigen unknown. V lost 5 bases and J lost 11, with 13 bases in between. Looked up from germline, CDR1 is MNHEY and CDR2 is SVGEGT. The CDR3 consists of 12 residues. This record belongs to a study of T cell responses to AZD1222 COVID-19 vaccine. The overall study: Analyses pooled second doses at about 4 or about 12 weeks.

Clones were read by immunoSEQ multiplex PCR, and TCRdb kept only the in-frame ones, dropping some. The table has 150,000 to 200,000 clones, 85% to 95% seen once. General observations from the study: White British people made up most donors, females outnumbered males, and clonal diversity was possibly underestimated.

This receptor was taken from an adult in good health. The material sequenced was peripheral blood, taken on day 0 of AZD1222 vaccination. The J gene is TRBJ1-3, the V gene TRBV6-2 or TRBV6-3, with D tentatively TRBD1 (5 bases). The CDR3: CASSRPGQPIYF. CDR3 coding DNA: TGTGCCAGCAGTCGCCCGGGGCAGCCCATATATTTT.